This T cell receptor (beta chain) derives from a study of blood T cell repertoires in COVID-19 (dated by TCRdb to 2020 to 2021). Looking at the study overall: The collaborator samples originated in the United States, Italy and Spain and spanned the acute and convalescent phases of COVID-19. Subjects who had been exposed to COVID-19, were actively infected with it, or had recovered from it provided the deeply sampled blood TCRbeta repertoires that made up the dataset. The sample metadata nearly always contained a de-identified subject ID, COVID-19 status, age in years and sex. Where available, HLA class I and class II types were taken from metadata supplied by the sample provider and were not determined by assay-based typing. The material from the prospective study consisted of cDNA or gDNA derived from T cells, B-cell-depleted T cells, or PBMCs. The repertoires were made available in a free public database intended to serve as a resource for research on the immune response to SARS-CoV-2. Samples came from the ongoing ImmuneRACE study (first 160 participants) plus 1,254 subjects from 6 global collaborators. Paper-wide results and their limitations: How much clinical and demographic metadata was included differed by source and by participant, and the metadata was provided uncurated.

Only a few counts were recorded for this clone. Its recognized antigen is unknown. No much larger clone is present one base from it, and per-base qualities are unavailable. In the germline V gene (reference sequence), CDR1 corresponds to SGHKS and CDR2 to YYEKEE. Trimmed from V: 4 bases; trimmed from J: 4 bases; junction bases lacking a gene match: 6. Counted from cysteine to phenylalanine, this CDR3 has 14 amino acids. Only the CDR3 DNA is retained, 42 bases long and in frame from the first base. The immunoSEQ Assay, a bias-controlled multiplex PCR, was used to amplify TCRbeta CDR3 regions from genomic DNA. In the original analysis: The number of nucleated cells in each sample was estimated by amplification of reference gene primers within the assay. To quantify the absolute abundance of each unique TCRbeta CDR3 rearrangement, sequence reads were collapsed and filtered. For each sample, productive Simpson clonality was calculated by taking the square root of Simpson's diversity index across productive rearrangements. As stored in TCRdb, this immuneACCESS dataset retains in-frame rearrangements with V and J assigned. A fraction of the clones does not appear; measured against another copy, unresolved V genes explain less than half of the discrepancy, and the remainder lacks a known reason. The V and J calls and the clone size are those of that table, but D and trimming were determined from the DNA. This sample gives 72,000 or so clones in total; 80% of them show up just once. Jointly, the top ten make up about 18% of the sample.

Samples from volunteer blood donors who had recovered from COVID-19 were contributed by a second Seattle source. Collaborating institutions collected whole blood in K2EDTA tubes following their own protocols. Collaborator samples were shipped for TCRbeta analysis as frozen whole blood, isolated PBMCs, or DNA extracted from either sample type. Recombination connected TRBV5-5 to TRBJ2-7; 9 bases in the middle match TRBD1. Sequenced sample: peripheral blood. The clonotype comes from a man in his 70s who had recovered from COVID-19. The DNA sequence is given as TGTGCCAGCAGCCGCGACAGGGGGAGATACGAGCAGTACTTC. It translates as CASSRDRGRYEQYF.